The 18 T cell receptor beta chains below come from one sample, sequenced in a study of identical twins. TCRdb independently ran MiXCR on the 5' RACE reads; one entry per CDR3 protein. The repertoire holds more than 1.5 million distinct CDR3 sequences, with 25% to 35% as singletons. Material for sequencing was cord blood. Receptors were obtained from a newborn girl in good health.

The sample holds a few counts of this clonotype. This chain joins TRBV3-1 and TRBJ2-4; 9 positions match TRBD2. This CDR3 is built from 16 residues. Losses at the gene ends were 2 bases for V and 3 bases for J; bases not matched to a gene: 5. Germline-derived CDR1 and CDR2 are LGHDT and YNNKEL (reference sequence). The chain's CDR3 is CASSQRKAGGKNIQYF. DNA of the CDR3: TGTGCCAGCAGCCAACGGAAAGCGGGAGGCAAAAACATTCAGTACTTC.

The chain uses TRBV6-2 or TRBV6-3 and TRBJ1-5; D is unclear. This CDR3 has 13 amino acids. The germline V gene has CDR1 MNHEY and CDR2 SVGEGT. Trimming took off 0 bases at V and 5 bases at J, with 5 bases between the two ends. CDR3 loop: CASSYSVYQPQHF. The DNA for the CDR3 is TGTGCCAGCAGTTACTCCGTTTATCAGCCCCAGCATTTT.

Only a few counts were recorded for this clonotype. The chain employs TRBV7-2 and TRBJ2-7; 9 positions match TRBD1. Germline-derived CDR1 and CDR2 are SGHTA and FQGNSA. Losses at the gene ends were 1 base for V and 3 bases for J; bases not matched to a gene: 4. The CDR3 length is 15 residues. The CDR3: CASSLVGTGNYEQYF. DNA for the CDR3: TGTGCCAGCAGCTTAGTGGGGACAGGGAACTACGAGCAGTACTTC.

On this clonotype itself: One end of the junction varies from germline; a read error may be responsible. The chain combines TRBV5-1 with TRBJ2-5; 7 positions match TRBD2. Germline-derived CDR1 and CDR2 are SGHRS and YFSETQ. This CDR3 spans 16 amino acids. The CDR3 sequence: CASSFGSLAAQEAQYF. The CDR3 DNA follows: TGCGCCAGCAGCTTTGGAAGCCTAGCGGCTCAAGAGGCCCAGTACTTC.

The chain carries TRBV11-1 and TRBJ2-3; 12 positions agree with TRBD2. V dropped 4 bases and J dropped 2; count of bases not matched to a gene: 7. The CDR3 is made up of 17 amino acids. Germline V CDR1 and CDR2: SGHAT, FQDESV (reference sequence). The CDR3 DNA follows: TGTGCCAGCAGCTACCCTCGGACTAGCGGGACCACAGATACGCAGTATTTT. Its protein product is CASSYPRTSGTTDTQYF.

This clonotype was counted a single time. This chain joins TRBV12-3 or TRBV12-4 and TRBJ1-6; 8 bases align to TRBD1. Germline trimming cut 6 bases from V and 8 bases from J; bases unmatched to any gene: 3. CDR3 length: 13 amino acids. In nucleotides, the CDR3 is TGTGCCAGCAGGACAGGGGATTATTCACCCCTCCACTTT. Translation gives CASRTGDYSPLHF.

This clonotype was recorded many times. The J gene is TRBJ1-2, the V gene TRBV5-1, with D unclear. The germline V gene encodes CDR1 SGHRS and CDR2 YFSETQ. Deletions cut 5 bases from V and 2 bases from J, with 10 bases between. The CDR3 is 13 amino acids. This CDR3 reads CASRLTENYGYTF. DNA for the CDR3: TGCGCCAGCAGACTAACAGAAAACTATGGCTACACCTTC.

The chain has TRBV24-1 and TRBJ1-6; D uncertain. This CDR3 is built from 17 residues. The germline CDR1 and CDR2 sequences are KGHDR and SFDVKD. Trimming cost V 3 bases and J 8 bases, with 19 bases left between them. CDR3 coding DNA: TGTGCCACCAGTGATCCTAGGACGGAGGAGTATGATTCACCCCTCCACTTT. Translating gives CATSDPRTEEYDSPLHF.

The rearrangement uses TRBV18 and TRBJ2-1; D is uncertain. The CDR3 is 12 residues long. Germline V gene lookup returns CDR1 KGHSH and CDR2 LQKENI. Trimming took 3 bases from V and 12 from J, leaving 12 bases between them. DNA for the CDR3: TGTGCCAGCTCACCGCGCCGGTTTGGGCAGTTCTTC. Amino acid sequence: CASSPRRFGQFF.

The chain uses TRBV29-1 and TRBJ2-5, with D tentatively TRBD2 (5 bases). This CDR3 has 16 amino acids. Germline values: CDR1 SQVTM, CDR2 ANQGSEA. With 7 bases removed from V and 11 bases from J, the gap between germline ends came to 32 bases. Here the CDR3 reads CSAVIRTPNPYNEQYF. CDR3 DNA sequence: TGCAGCGCTGTCATCCGGACTCCCAACCCATACAATGAGCAGTACTTC.

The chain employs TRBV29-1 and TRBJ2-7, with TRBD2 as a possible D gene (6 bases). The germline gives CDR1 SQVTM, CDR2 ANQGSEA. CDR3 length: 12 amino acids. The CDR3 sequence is CGACQGRYEQYF. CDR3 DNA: TGCGGCGCATGCCAAGGGAGGTACGAGCAGTACTTC.

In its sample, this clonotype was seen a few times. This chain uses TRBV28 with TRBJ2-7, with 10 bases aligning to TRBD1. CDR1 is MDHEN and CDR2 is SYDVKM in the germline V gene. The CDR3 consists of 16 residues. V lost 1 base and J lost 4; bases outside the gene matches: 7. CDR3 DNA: TGTGCCAGCAGTTTATACCCCCGGGACAGGGGATACGAGCAGTACTTC. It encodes CASSLYPRDRGYEQYF. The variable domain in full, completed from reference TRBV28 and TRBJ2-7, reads DVKVTQSSRYLVKRTGEKVFLECVQDMDHENMFWYRQDPGLGLRLIYFSYDVKMKEKGDIPEGYSVSREKKERFSLILESASTNQTSMYLCASSLYPRDRGYEQYFGPGTRLTVT.

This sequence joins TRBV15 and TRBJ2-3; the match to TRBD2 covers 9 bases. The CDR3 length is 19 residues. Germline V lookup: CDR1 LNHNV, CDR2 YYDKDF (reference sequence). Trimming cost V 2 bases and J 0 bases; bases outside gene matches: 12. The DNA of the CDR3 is TGTGCCACCAGCAGACAACACCGCGCCGCGGGGGGGAGCACAGATACGCAGTATTTT. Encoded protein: CATSRQHRAAGGSTDTQYF. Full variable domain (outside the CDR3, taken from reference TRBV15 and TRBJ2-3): DAMVIQNPRYQVTQFGKPVTLSCSQTLNHNVMYWYQQKSSQAPKLLFHYYDKDFNNEADTPDNFQSRRPNTSFCFLDIRSPGLGDTAMYLCATSRQHRAAGGSTDTQYFGPGTRLTVL.

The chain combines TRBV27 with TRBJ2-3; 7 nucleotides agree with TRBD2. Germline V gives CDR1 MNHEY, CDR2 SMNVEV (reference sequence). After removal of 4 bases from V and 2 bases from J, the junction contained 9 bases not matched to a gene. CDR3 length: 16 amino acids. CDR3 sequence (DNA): TGTGCCAGCAGTTATATCAGCGGGGCGACCACAGATACGCAGTATTTT. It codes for CASSYISGATTDTQYF.

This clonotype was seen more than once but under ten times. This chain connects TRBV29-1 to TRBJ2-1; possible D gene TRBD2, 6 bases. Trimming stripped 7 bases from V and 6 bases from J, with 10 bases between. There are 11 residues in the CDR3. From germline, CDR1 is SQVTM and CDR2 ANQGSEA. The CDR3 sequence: CSATRGNEQFF. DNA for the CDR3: TGCAGCGCGACTAGAGGCAATGAGCAGTTCTTC.

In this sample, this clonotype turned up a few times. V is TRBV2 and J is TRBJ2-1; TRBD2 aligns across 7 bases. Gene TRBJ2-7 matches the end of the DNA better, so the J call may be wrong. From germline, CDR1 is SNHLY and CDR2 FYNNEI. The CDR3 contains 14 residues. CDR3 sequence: CASRATSSYNEQYF. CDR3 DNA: TGTGCCAGCAGGGCGACTAGCTCCTACAATGAGCAGTACTTC.

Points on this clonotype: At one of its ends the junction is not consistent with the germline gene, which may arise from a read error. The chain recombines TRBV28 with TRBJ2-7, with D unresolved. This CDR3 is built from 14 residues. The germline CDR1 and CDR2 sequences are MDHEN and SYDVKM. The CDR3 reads CASSFTVSSCEQYF. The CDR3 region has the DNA TGTGCCAGCAGTTTTACGGTTAGCTCCTGCGAGCAGTACTTC. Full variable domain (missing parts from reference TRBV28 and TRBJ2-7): DVKVTQSSRYLVKRTGEKVFLECVQDMDHENMFWYRQDPGLGLRLIYFSYDVKMKEKGDIPEGYSVSREKKERFSLILESASTNQTSMYLCASSFTVSSCEQYFGPGTRLTVT.

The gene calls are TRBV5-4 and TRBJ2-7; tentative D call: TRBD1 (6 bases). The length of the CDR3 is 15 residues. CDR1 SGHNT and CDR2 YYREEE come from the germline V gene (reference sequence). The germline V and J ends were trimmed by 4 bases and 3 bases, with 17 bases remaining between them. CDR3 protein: CASSTKGDGDYEQYF. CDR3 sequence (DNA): TGTGCCAGCAGCACAAAGGGGGACGGCGACTACGAGCAGTACTTC.